This passage covers 8 T cell receptor beta chains from one sample sequenced in a study of shared clonotypes between healthy human individuals. Repertoires were generated with immunoSEQ multiplex PCR, while TCRdb's copy carries only in-frame clones and drops some. The profile shows 500,000 or so clones, approximately 95% of them singletons. The sequenced material came from naive CD4+ T cells sorted from blood. The subset denotes: CD45RA+ positively selected. The receptor set was obtained from a woman in her 30s in good health.

This chain links TRBV5-1 with TRBJ2-2; 9 bases are a match to TRBD2. Germline V gene lookup returns CDR1 SGHRS and CDR2 YFSETQ. CDR3 length equals 14 residues. V lost 7 bases and J lost 2; bases outside the gene matches: 3. CDR3 sequence: CASYLAGNTGELFF. DNA for the CDR3: TGCGCCAGCTACCTAGCGGGAAACACCGGGGAGCTGTTTTTT.

This chain uses TRBV4-1 with TRBJ2-7; 11 bases agree with TRBD2. The germline V gene has CDR1 MGHRA and CDR2 YSYEKL. V lost 4 bases and J lost 6; bases outside the gene matches: 11. This CDR3 has 16 residues. This CDR3 reads CASSRTTLAGGGEQYF. The CDR3 DNA is TGCGCCAGCAGCCGGACTACTCTAGCGGGAGGTGGCGAGCAGTACTTC.

The chain links TRBV28 to TRBJ1-2; the D gene is possibly TRBD1 (5 bases). CDR1 MDHEN and CDR2 SYDVKM come from the germline V gene. The V end was cut by 3 bases, the J end by 8 bases, with 13 bases between. This CDR3 comprises 13 residues. For the CDR3, the DNA is TGTGCCAGCAGTTTTGTGGCAGGGCGAGGCTACACCTTC. It encodes CASSFVAGRGYTF.

The chain uses TRBV7-9 and TRBJ2-6; the D gene could be TRBD1 or TRBD2 (5 bases each). The V gene's germline CDR1 is SEHNR and CDR2 FQNEAQ (reference sequence). CDR3 length equals 17 residues. The ends were cut back, 4 bases at V and 4 bases at J, with 17 bases in the middle. The CDR3 DNA follows: TGTGCCAGCAGCTCACCGGGACGGTGGAAGGGGGCCAACGTCCTGACTTTC. It translates to CASSSPGRWKGANVLTF.

This chain links TRBV28 with TRBJ1-2; the match to TRBD1 covers 9 bases. Per the germline V gene, CDR1 is MDHEN and CDR2 is SYDVKM. This CDR3 is 13 amino acids long. V trimming: 9 bases; J trimming: 8 bases; junction bases outside the gene matches: 10. CDR3: CASLQGALGGYTF. The CDR3 nucleotides read TGTGCCAGTCTACAGGGGGCTCTGGGAGGCTACACCTTC.

The CDR3 coding sequence is TGTGCCAGCAGCCCACTAGCGGAGAACACCGGGGAGCTGTTTTTT. It is translated as CASSPLAENTGELFF. The J gene is TRBJ2-2, the V gene TRBV7-9; 8 nucleotides line up with TRBD2. J gave up 1 base and V 5 bases, and 3 bases lay outside the gene matches. Germline CDR1 SEHNR, CDR2 FQNEAQ (reference sequence). CDR3 length: 15 amino acids.

This chain links TRBV27 with TRBJ2-7; TRBD2 aligns across 7 bases. CDR1 is MNHEY and CDR2 is SMNVEV in the germline V gene (reference sequence). J was trimmed by 6 bases and V by 3 bases; bases with no gene match: 5. The CDR3 totals 13 residues. As DNA, the CDR3 is TGTGCCAGCAGTTTGACTAGCAAGGGCGAGCAGTACTTC. Amino acids: CASSLTSKGEQYF.

The chain couples TRBV18 to TRBJ1-5, with TRBD1 matching 7 bases. CDR3 length: 14 residues. V was pared by 3 bases and J by 3 bases, with 2 bases of the junction left unmatched. Germline CDR1 is KGHSH and CDR2 is LQKENI. CDR3 coding DNA: TGTGCCAGCTCACCGGGACAGTTCAATCAGCCCCAGCATTTT. This gives the protein CASSPGQFNQPQHF. The variable domain in full, with the rest retrieved from reference TRBV18 and TRBJ1-5, is NAGVMQNPRHLVRRRGQEARLRCSPMKGHSHVYWYRQLPEEGLKFMVYLQKENIIDESGMPKERFSAEFPKEGPSILRIQQVVRGDSAAYFCASSPGQFNQPQHFGDGTRLSIL.